This section outlines one T cell receptor beta chain sequence together with its context. Its specificity is unknown. The data were obtained in a study of cytomegalovirus exposure and HLA in healthy donors. Findings of the study overall: TCR beta sequences reportedly predicted most subjects' HLA-A and HLA-B alleles accurately.

V dropped 7 bases and J dropped 2 bases, with 15 bases sitting between them. Per the germline V gene, CDR1 is SGHVS and CDR2 is FNYEAQ. The CDR3 has 14 residues. Researchers ran the PCR with 60 Vbeta and 13 Jbeta primers. Data came from immunoSEQ multiplex PCR; TCRdb stores just in-frame clones and leaves some out. The table lists about 230,000 clones, around 89% of them singletons, with around 1% in the top ten. The TCR was taken from a woman aged 18-29 years in good health and CMV-seronegative. V usage is TRBV7-6 and J usage is TRBJ2-7; TRBD1 is a possible D gene (6 bases). Source material: PBMCs. The CDR3 loop is CASTAMGHPYEQYF. CDR3 bases: TGTGCCAGCACCGCCATGGGACACCCCTACGAGCAGTACTTC.